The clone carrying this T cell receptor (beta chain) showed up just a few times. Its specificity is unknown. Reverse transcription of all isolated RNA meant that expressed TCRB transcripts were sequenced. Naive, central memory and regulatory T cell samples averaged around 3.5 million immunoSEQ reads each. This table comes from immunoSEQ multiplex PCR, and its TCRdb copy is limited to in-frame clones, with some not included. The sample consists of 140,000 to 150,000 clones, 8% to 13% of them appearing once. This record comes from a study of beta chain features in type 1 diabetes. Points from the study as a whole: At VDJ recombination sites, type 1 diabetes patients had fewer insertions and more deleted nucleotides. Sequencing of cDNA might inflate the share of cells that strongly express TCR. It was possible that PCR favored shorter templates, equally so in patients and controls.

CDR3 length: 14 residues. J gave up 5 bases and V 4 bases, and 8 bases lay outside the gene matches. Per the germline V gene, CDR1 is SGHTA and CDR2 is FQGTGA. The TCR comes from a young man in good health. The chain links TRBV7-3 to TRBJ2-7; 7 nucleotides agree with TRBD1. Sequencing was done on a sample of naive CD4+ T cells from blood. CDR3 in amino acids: CASSYSGGLDEQYF. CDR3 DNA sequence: TGTGCCAGCAGCTACTCAGGGGGTCTAGACGAGCAGTACTTC.